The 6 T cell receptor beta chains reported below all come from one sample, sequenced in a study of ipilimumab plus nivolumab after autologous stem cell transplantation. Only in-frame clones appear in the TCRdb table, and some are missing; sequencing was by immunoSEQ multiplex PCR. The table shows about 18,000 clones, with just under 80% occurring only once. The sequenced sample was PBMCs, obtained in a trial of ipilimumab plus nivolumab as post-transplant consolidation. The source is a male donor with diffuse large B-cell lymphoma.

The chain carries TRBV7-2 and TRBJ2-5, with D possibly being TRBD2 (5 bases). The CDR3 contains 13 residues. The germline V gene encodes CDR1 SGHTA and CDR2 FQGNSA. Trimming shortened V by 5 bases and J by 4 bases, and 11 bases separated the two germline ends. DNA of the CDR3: TGTGCCAGCAGCAGTCTAGCCCCAGAGACCCAGTACTTC. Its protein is CASSSLAPETQYF.

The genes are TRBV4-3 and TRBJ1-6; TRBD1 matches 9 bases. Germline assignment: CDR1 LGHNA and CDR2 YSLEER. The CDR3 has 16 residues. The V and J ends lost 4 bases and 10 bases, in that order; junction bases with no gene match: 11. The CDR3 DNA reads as TGCGCCAGCAGCCCCGTGGTAGGGACAGGGAACTCACCCCTCCACTTT. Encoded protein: CASSPVVGTGNSPLHF.

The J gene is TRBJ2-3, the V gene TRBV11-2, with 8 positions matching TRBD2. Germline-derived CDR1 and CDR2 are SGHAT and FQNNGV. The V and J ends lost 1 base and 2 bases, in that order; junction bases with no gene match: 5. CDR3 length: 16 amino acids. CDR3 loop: CASSLVRGVVTDTQYF. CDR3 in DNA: TGTGCCAGCAGCTTAGTGCGGGGGGTGGTCACAGATACGCAGTATTTT.

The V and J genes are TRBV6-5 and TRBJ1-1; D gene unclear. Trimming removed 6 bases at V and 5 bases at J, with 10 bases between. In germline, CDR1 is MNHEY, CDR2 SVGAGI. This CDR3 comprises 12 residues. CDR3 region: CASSGPGTEAFF. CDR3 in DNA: TGTGCCAGCAGCGGCCCCGGGACTGAAGCTTTCTTT.

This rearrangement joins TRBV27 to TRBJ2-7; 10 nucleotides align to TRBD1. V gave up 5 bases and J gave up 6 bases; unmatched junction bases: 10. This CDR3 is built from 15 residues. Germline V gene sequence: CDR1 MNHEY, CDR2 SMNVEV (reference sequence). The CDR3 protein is CASSGSGTGDFEQYF. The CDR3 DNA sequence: TGTGCCAGCAGTGGCTCCGGGACAGGGGATTTCGAGCAGTACTTC.

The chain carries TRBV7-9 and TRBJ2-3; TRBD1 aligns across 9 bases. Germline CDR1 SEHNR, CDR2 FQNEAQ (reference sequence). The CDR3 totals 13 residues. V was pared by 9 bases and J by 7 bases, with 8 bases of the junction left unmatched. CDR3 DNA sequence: TGTGCCAGGGCGGACAGGGGAAAAAATACGCAGTATTTT. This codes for CARADRGKNTQYF.